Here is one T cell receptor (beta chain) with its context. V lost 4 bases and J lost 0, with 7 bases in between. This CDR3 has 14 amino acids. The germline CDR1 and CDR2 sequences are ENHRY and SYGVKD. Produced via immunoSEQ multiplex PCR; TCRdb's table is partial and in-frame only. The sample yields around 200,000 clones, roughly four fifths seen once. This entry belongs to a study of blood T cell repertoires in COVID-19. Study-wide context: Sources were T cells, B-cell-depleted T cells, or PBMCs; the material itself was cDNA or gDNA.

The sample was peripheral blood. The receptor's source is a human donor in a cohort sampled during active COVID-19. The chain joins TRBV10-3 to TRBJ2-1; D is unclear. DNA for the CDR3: TGTGCCATCAGTGGGTGGAGCTCCTACAATGAGCAGTTCTTC. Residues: CAISGWSSYNEQFF.